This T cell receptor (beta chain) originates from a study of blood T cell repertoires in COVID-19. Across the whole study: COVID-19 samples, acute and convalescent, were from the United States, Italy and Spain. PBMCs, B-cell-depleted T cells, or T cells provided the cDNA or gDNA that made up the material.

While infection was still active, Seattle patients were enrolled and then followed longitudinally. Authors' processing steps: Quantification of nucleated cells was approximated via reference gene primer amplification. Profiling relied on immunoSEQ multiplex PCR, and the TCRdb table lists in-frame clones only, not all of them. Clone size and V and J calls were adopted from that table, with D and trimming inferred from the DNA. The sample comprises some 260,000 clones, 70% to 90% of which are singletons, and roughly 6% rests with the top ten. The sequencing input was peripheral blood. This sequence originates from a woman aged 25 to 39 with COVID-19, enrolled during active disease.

In DNA, the CDR3 is TGTGCCAGCAGCGTAGGAGCTAGCGGTTACAATGAGCAGTTCTTC. Translating gives CASSVGASGYNEQFF. The chain combines TRBV9 with TRBJ2-1; TRBD2 agrees at 7 bases. The CDR3 runs 15 residues. The trim removed 0 bases at V and 4 bases at J, leaving 4 bases unmatched. Germline lookup yields CDR1 SGDLS and CDR2 YYNGEE.